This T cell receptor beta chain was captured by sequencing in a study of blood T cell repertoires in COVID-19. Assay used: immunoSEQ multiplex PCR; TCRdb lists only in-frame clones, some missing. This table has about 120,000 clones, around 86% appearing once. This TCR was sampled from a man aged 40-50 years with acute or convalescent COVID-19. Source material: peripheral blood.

The CDR3 is CASSTGTSGDTQYF. DNA of the CDR3: TGTGCCAGCAGTACCGGGACTAGCGGAGATACGCAGTATTTT. The V call is TRBV6-2 or TRBV6-3, the J call TRBJ2-3, with 11 bases fitting TRBD2. The CDR3 is made up of 14 amino acids. V gave up 5 bases and J gave up 5 bases; unmatched junction bases: 3. Germline V CDR1 and CDR2: MNHEY, SVGEGT.